This T cell receptor (beta chain) comes out of a study of CXCR4 blockade with PD-1 therapy in pancreatic cancer. Repertoires were generated with immunoSEQ multiplex PCR, while TCRdb's copy carries only in-frame clones and drops some. The sample has around 5,000 clones, around 62% seen once; the top ten hold 14%. These archived tumors were resected from patients never given neoadjuvant therapy beforehand. This CDR3 is 14 amino acids long. After removal of 5 bases from V and 3 bases from J, the junction contained 3 bases not matched to a gene. Germline V gives CDR1 KGHSH, CDR2 LQKENI. Study-wide results and caveats: Without paired alpha-beta data, shared specificity of dominant clones is unconfirmed. Tumor clonality averaged about 0.14 versus 0.054 in healthy blood, not predicting survival. Clone frequency correlated with its number of distinct nucleotide rearrangements.

Concerning this clone: Its cognate antigen is unknown.

Sequencing was performed on tumor tissue. This receptor was obtained from a human donor with pancreatic ductal adenocarcinoma. The chain links TRBV18 to TRBJ2-7, with TRBD2 identical over 11 bases. CDR3 residues: CASSSGTSGYEQYF. The DNA of the CDR3 is TGTGCCAGCTCATCCGGGACTAGCGGCTACGAGCAGTACTTC.